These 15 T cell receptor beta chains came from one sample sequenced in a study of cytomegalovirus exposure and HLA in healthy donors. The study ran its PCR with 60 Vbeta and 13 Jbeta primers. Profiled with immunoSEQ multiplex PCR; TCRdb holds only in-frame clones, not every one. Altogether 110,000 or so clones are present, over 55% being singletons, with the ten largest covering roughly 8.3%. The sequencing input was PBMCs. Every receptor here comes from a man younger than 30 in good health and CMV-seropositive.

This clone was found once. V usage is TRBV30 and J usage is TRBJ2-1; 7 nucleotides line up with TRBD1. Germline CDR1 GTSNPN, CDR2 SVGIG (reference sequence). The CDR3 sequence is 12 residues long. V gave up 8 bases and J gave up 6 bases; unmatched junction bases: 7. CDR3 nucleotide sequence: TGTGCCGAGGGTTCAGGGGGCAATGAGCAGTTCTTC. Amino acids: CAEGSGGNEQFF.

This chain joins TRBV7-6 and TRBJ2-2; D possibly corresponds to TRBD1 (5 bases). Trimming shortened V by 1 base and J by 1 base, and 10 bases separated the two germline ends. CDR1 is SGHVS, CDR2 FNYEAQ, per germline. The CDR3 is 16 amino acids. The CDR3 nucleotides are TGTGCCAGCAGCTTAGAAGGGGCCTGGAACACCGGGGAGCTGTTTTTT. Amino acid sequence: CASSLEGAWNTGELFF. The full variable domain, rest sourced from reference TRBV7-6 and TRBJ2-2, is GAGVSQSPRYKVTKRGQDVALRCDPISGHVSLYWYRQALGQGPEFLTYFNYEAQQDKSGLPNDRFSAERPEGSISTLTIQRTEQRDSAMYRCASSLEGAWNTGELFFGEGSRLTVL.

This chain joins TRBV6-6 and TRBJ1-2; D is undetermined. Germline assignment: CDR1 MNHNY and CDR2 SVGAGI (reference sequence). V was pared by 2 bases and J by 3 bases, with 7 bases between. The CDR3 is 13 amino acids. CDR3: CASSYTGDYGYTF. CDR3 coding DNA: TGTGCCAGCAGTTACACGGGTGACTATGGCTACACCTTC.

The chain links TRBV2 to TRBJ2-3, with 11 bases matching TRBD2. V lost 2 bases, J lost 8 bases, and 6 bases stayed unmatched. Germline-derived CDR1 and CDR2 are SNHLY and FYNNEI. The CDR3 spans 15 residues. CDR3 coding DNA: TGTGCCAGCAGTGAAAGGGCTAGCGGGGGGTGTACGCAGTATTTT. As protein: CASSERASGGCTQYF.

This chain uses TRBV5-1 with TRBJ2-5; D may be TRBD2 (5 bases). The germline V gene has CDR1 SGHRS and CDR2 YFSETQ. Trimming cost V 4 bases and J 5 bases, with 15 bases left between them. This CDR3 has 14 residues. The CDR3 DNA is TGCGCCAGCAGCGAGACCCGGGGTTTGGAGACCCAGTACTTC. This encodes CASSETRGLETQYF.

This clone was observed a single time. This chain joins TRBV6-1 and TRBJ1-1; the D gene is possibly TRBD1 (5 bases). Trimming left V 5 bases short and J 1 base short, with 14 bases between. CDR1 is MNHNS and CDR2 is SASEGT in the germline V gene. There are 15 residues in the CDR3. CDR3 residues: CASSIYGGENTEAFF. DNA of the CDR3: TGTGCCAGCAGTATCTACGGGGGAGAGAACACTGAAGCTTTCTTT.

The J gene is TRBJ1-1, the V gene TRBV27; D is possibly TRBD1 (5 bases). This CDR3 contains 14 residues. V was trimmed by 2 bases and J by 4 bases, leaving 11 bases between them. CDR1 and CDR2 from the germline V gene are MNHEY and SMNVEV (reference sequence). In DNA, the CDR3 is TGTGCCAGCAGTTTACCACAGGTTCCCACTGAAGCTTTCTTT. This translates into CASSLPQVPTEAFF.

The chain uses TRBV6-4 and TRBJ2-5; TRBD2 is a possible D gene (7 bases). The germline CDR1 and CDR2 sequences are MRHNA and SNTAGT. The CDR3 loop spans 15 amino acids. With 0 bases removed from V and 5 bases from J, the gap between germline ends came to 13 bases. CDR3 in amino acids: CASSDSAGAGETQYF. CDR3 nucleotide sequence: TGTGCCAGCAGTGACTCGGCGGGGGCAGGGGAGACCCAGTACTTC.

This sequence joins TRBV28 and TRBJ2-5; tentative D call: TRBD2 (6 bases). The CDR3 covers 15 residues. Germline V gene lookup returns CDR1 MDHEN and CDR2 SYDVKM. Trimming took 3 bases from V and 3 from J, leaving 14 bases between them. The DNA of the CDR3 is TGTGCCAGCAGTTTGGGGGAGGAGGTGAAAGAGACCCAGTACTTC. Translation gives CASSLGEEVKETQYF.

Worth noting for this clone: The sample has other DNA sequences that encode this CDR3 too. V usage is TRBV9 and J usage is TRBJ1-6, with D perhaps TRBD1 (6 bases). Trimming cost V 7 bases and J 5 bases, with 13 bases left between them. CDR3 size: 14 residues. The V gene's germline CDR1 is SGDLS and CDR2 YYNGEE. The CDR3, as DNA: TGTGCCAGCGGATCCACAGGGAATAATTCACCCCTCCACTTT. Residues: CASGSTGNNSPLHF.

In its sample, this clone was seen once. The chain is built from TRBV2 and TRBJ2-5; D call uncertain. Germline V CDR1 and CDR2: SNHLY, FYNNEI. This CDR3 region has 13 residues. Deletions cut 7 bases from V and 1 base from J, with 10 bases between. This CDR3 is CASTGYPQETQYF. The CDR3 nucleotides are TGTGCCAGCACCGGGTATCCCCAAGAGACCCAGTACTTC.

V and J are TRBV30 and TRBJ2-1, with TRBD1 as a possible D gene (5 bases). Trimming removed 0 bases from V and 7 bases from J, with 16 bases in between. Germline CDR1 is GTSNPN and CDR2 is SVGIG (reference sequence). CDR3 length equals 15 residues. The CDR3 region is CAWSVRAGSRNEQFF. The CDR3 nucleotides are TGTGCCTGGAGTGTACGTGCAGGGTCCCGTAATGAGCAGTTCTTC.

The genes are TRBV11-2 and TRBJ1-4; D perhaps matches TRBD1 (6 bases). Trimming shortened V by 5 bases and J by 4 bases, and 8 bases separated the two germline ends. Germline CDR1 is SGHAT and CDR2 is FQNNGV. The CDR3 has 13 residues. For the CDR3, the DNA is TGTGCCAGCAGCGGACAGATTAATGAAAAACTGTTTTTT. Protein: CASSGQINEKLFF. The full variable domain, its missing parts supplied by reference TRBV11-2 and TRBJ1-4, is EAGVAQSPRYKIIEKRQSVAFWCNPISGHATLYWYQQILGQGPKLLIQFQNNGVVDDSQLPKDRFSAERLKGVDSTLKIQPAKLEDSAVYLCASSGQINEKLFFGSGTQLSVL.

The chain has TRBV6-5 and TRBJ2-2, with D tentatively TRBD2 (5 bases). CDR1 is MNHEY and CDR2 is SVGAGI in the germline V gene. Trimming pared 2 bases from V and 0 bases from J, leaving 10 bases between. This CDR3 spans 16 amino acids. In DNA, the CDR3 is TGTGCCAGCAGTTACGAGGGCAGGCCGAACACCGGGGAGCTGTTTTTT. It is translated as CASSYEGRPNTGELFF.

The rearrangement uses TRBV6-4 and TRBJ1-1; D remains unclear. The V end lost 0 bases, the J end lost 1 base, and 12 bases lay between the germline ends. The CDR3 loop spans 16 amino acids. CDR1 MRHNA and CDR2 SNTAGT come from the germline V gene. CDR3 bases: TGTGCCAGCAGTGACTCGCGGGGTTTGGAGAACACTGAAGCTTTCTTT. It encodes CASSDSRGLENTEAFF.